The 25 T cell receptor beta chains given below trace back to one sample, sequenced in a study of beta chain features in type 1 diabetes. Findings and caveats of the study: All four CD4+ subsets of Type 1 diabetes patients contained TCRB CDR3s that were moderately but significantly shorter.

Expressed TCRB transcripts got sequenced, as all isolated RNA was reverse transcribed. Generated by immunoSEQ multiplex PCR, the TCRdb table keeps only in-frame clones and is missing some. The table includes more than 120,000 clones, about an eighth detected once. Their target antigens are unknown. The sample taken for sequencing was central memory CD4+ T cells from blood. These receptors all come from a man younger than 30 with type 1 diabetes.

The rearrangement links TRBV15 to TRBJ1-1; a possible D gene is TRBD1 (6 bases). V gave up 2 bases and J gave up 1 base, with 11 bases separating them. In germline, CDR1 is LNHNV, CDR2 YYDKDF (reference sequence). There are 15 residues in the CDR3. CDR3 region: CATSRLGQTNTEAFF. In DNA form, the CDR3 reads TGTGCCACCAGCAGACTAGGACAGACGAACACTGAAGCTTTCTTT.

This clone was recorded many times. The chain carries TRBV18 and TRBJ2-1; 7 bases map to TRBD2. Trimming removed 3 bases from V and 5 bases from J; junction bases left unmatched: 1. From germline, CDR1 is KGHSH and CDR2 LQKENI. The CDR3 is made up of 13 amino acids. Written as DNA, the CDR3 is TGTGCCAGCTCACCCCTAGCGGACAATGAGCAGTTCTTC. As protein: CASSPLADNEQFF.

In this sample, this clone turned up a few times. V and J are TRBV2 and TRBJ2-2; no clear D. The CDR3 contains 15 residues. V was pared by 3 bases and J by 2 bases, with 10 bases between. Germline CDR1 reads SNHLY; CDR2 reads FYNNEI. In nucleotides, the CDR3 is TGTGCCAGCAGTGAGTTTAACAGCAACACCGGGGAGCTGTTTTTT. This gives the protein CASSEFNSNTGELFF.

This clone has only a few counts. The genes are TRBV6-5 and TRBJ2-5; tentatively, D is TRBD2 (5 bases). This CDR3 has 11 residues. V lost 8 bases to trimming and J lost 7 bases, with 11 bases between them. Germline CDR1 is MNHEY and CDR2 is SVGAGI. DNA of the CDR3: TGTGCCAGCGGAACGCGGGTGACCCAGTACTTC. Protein sequence: CASGTRVTQYF.

The chain has TRBV2 and TRBJ2-1; 7 bases map to TRBD2. After removal of 2 bases from V and 5 bases from J, the junction contained 3 bases not matched to a gene. The CDR3 covers 14 residues. In germline, CDR1 is SNHLY, CDR2 FYNNEI. In DNA form, the CDR3 reads TGTGCCAGCAGTGAAACTAGCGCCGACAATGAGCAGTTCTTC. Encoded protein: CASSETSADNEQFF.

This clone was found a few times. The rearrangement joins TRBV19 to TRBJ2-7; tentatively, D is TRBD1 or TRBD2 (5 bases each). Looked up from germline, CDR1 is LNHDA and CDR2 is SQIVND (reference sequence). V was pared by 3 bases and J by 3 bases, with 9 bases between. The CDR3 has 13 residues. The CDR3 DNA is TGTGCCAGTAGTATGGGACGGGACTACGAGCAGTACTTC. Its protein is CASSMGRDYEQYF.

This clone occurred a few times. CDR3: CAWSGELLAEAFF. The CDR3 DNA follows: TGTGCCTGGAGTGGGGAGCTCTTGGCTGAAGCTTTCTTT. The chain joins TRBV30 to TRBJ1-1; D is unclear. The CDR3 is 13 amino acids. Trimming shortened V by 1 base and J by 6 bases, and 12 bases separated the two germline ends. CDR1 is GTSNPN and CDR2 is SVGIG in the germline V gene (reference sequence). The whole variable domain, remainder taken from reference TRBV30 and TRBJ1-1, is SQTIHQWPATLVQPVGSPLSLECTVEGTSNPNLYWYRQAAGRGLQLLFYSVGIGQISSEVPQNLSASRPQDRQFILSSKKLLLSDSGFYLCAWSGELLAEAFFGQGTRLTVV.

This clone was recorded a few times. The chain is built from TRBV18 and TRBJ2-4; possible D gene TRBD2, 6 bases. V lost 2 bases to trimming and J lost 0 bases, with 8 bases between them. The CDR3 length is 15 residues. Germline V gene lookup returns CDR1 KGHSH and CDR2 LQKENI. Here the CDR3 reads CASSPGLLAKNIQYF. CDR3 in DNA: TGTGCCAGCTCACCAGGACTACTAGCCAAAAACATTCAGTACTTC.

This clone was detected many times. J is TRBJ2-1 and V is TRBV29-1, with 12 bases matching TRBD1. This CDR3 is built from 12 residues. From germline, CDR1 is SQVTM and CDR2 ANQGSEA. Losses at the gene ends were 5 bases for V and 14 bases for J; bases not matched to a gene: 7. As DNA, the CDR3 is TGCAGCGTTACCGGGACAGGGGGCAGGGAGTTCTTC. Protein product: CSVTGTGGREFF.

This clone was observed a few times. The chain carries TRBV6-5 and TRBJ2-1; D gene ambiguous. The germline CDR1 and CDR2 sequences are MNHEY and SVGAGI. The CDR3 is 14 amino acids. Between the trimmed V and J ends, which lost 7 bases and 2 bases, there was a span of 12 bases. Written as DNA, the CDR3 is TGTGCCAGCACCGAGTTAGGGACCTACAATGAGCAGTTCTTC. Its translation is CASTELGTYNEQFF.

V is TRBV6-5 and J is TRBJ1-1; unclear D gene. The CDR3 totals 11 residues. The V gene lost 5 bases and the J gene lost 8 bases, with 9 bases spanning the gap. Germline V lookup: CDR1 MNHEY, CDR2 SVGAGI. CDR3 loop: CASSETGEAFF. DNA for the CDR3: TGTGCCAGCAGTGAAACCGGAGAAGCTTTCTTT.

The sample holds a few counts of this clone. The chain recombines TRBV11-1 with TRBJ2-3; TRBD2 matches at 10 bases. The CDR3 length is 18 residues. The junction had 16 bases not matched to a gene; V was cut back by 5 bases and J by 5 bases. The germline gives CDR1 SGHAT, CDR2 FQDESV (reference sequence). The DNA for the CDR3 is TGTGCCAGCAGCCACCACTCCGCTAGCGGGGGAAAGGAAGATACGCAGTATTTT. The encoded protein is CASSHHSASGGKEDTQYF.

This chain connects TRBV10-3 to TRBJ1-1, with D possibly TRBD1 on 6 matching bases. V lost 9 bases to trimming and J lost 0 bases, with 11 bases between them. CDR1 and CDR2 from the germline V gene are ENHRY and SYGVKD. This CDR3 has 13 residues. For the CDR3, the DNA is TGTGCCATGTGCCGGGACATGAACACTGAAGCTTTCTTT. It specifies CAMCRDMNTEAFF.

The chain uses TRBV2 and TRBJ2-3; D remains ambiguous. V was trimmed by 10 bases and J by 0 bases, leaving 11 bases between them. Germline CDR1 and CDR2: SNHLY and FYNNEI. The CDR3 covers 13 residues. The CDR3 DNA reads TGTGCCACCCGACTTGCTAGCACAGATACGCAGTATTTT. Translating it yields CATRLASTDTQYF.

The count of this clone is one. J is TRBJ2-1 and V is TRBV4-3, with D perhaps TRBD1 (6 bases). The CDR3 has 15 amino acids. With 0 bases removed from V and 6 bases from J, the gap between germline ends came to 12 bases. Germline loops: CDR1 LGHNA, CDR2 YSLEER. As DNA, the CDR3 is TGCGCCAGCAGCCAAGAAACAGGGCAGGGCAATGAGCAGTTCTTC. Its protein product is CASSQETGQGNEQFF.

This clone was found a few times. CDR3 region: CASSYSRDWAEQYF. CDR3 sequence (DNA): TGTGCCAGCAGTTACTCGCGAGACTGGGCCGAGCAGTACTTC. The chain combines TRBV6-6 with TRBJ2-7; no reliable D call. The germline CDR1 and CDR2 sequences are MNHNY and SVGAGI (reference sequence). There are 14 residues in the CDR3. The V and J ends lost 0 bases and 6 bases respectively, with 12 bases between them.

V gene TRBV18 combines with J gene TRBJ1-5, with D possibly being TRBD1 (5 bases). Trimming stripped 4 bases from V and 4 bases from J, with 11 bases between. CDR1 is KGHSH, CDR2 LQKENI, per germline. CDR3 length equals 14 residues. The CDR3 DNA follows: TGTGCCAGCTCACGGGACGGTGGGAATCAGCCCCAGCATTTT. This translates into CASSRDGGNQPQHF.

This clone was recorded a few times. The CDR3 region is CASSVGLADNEQFF. The CDR3 region has the DNA TGTGCCAGCAGCGTCGGACTAGCGGACAATGAGCAGTTCTTC. The chain joins TRBV9 to TRBJ2-1, with TRBD2 identical over 10 bases. This CDR3 has 14 amino acids. V lost 2 bases and J lost 5; bases outside the gene matches: 1. Germline CDR1 and CDR2: SGDLS and YYNGEE. The whole variable domain, filled in from reference TRBV9 and TRBJ2-1, reads DSGVTQTPKHLITATGQRVTLRCSPRSGDLSVYWYQQSLDQGLQFLIQYYNGEERAKGNILERFSAQQFPDLHSELNLSSLELGDSALYFCASSVGLADNEQFFGPGTRLTVL.

There are a few counts of this clone. The V gene is TRBV7-9, the J gene TRBJ1-2; 7 bases match TRBD1. Germline V gene lookup returns CDR1 SEHNR and CDR2 FQNEAQ (reference sequence). V shed 5 bases, J shed 6 bases, and the junction held 3 bases outside the gene matches. This CDR3 has 12 amino acids. CDR3 DNA sequence: TGTGCCAGCAGCCCGACAGGGAATGGCTACACCTTC. Translated, it gives CASSPTGNGYTF.

The chain uses TRBV19 and TRBJ1-1; D uncertain. This CDR3 is built from 13 residues. V gave up 5 bases and J gave up 6 bases, with 13 bases separating them. Germline assignment: CDR1 LNHDA and CDR2 SQIVND (reference sequence). CDR3 protein: CASSPPGYPEAFF. The CDR3 coding sequence is TGTGCCAGTAGTCCCCCCGGGTACCCTGAAGCTTTCTTT.

There are many counts of this clone. V is TRBV30 and J is TRBJ2-7; D is uncertain. Germline assignment: CDR1 GTSNPN and CDR2 SVGIG (reference sequence). CDR3 size: 12 residues. Trimming shortened V by 5 bases and J by 2 bases, and 10 bases separated the two germline ends. CDR3 loop: CAWAPLTYEQYF. The DNA for the CDR3 is TGTGCCTGGGCGCCCCTAACCTACGAGCAGTACTTC. Based on the CDR3 plus reference TRBV30 and TRBJ2-7, the full variable domain is SQTIHQWPATLVQPVGSPLSLECTVEGTSNPNLYWYRQAAGRGLQLLFYSVGIGQISSEVPQNLSASRPQDRQFILSSKKLLLSDSGFYLCAWAPLTYEQYFGPGTRLTVT.

The chain combines TRBV15 with TRBJ2-4; D might be TRBD1 or TRBD2, each matching 6 bases. Trimming stripped 0 bases from V and 3 bases from J, with 9 bases between. The CDR3 consists of 15 residues. From germline, CDR1 is LNHNV and CDR2 YYDKDF (reference sequence). For the CDR3, the DNA is TGTGCCACCAGCAGAGAACAGGGAGGCAAAAACATTCAGTACTTC. This codes for CATSREQGGKNIQYF.

This clone was detected ten times or more. This CDR3 is CSVAGTSGQETQYF. The CDR3 bases are TGCAGCGTCGCCGGGACTAGCGGTCAAGAGACCCAGTACTTC. V gene TRBV29-1 combines with J gene TRBJ2-5; 11 nucleotides match TRBD2. The V and J ends lost 6 bases and 2 bases, in that order; junction bases with no gene match: 5. In germline, CDR1 is SQVTM, CDR2 ANQGSEA. The CDR3 spans 14 residues.

CDR3 amino acids: CASSFGLAGDGTDTQYF. The CDR3 DNA reads as TGTGCCAGCAGCTTTGGACTAGCGGGGGATGGCACAGATACGCAGTATTTT. This rearrangement joins TRBV9 to TRBJ2-3; 13 bases line up with TRBD2. The CDR3 consists of 17 residues. CDR1 is SGDLS, CDR2 YYNGEE, per germline. V dropped 4 bases and J dropped 1; count of bases not matched to a gene: 6. Filled out from reference TRBV9 and TRBJ2-3, the complete variable domain reads DSGVTQTPKHLITATGQRVTLRCSPRSGDLSVYWYQQSLDQGLQFLIQYYNGEERAKGNILERFSAQQFPDLHSELNLSSLELGDSALYFCASSFGLAGDGTDTQYFGPGTRLTVL.

This clone was observed a few times. The chain has TRBV2 and TRBJ2-3; D gene unclear. Germline values: CDR1 SNHLY, CDR2 FYNNEI. CDR3 length: 11 residues. Deletions cut 3 bases from V and 8 bases from J, with 6 bases between. This chain's CDR3 is CASSETGTQYF. In nucleotides, the CDR3 is TGTGCCAGCAGTGAGACTGGTACGCAGTATTTT.